The text below deals with one T cell receptor beta chain. The target of this receptor is not known. No qualities accompany the bases; no much larger clone lies one base away. The meaning of the sample's time point label: about 28 days (+/-7) after the second vaccine dose. AZD1222 recipients with second doses at about 4 weeks or about 12 weeks were pooled, because spike-specific TCR depth and breadth did not differ between schedules. Vaccinee samples came from UK trials COV001 and COV002, including a single-blind randomized controlled phase 2/3 trial of AZD1222 (ChAdOx1 nCoV-19) in healthy adults. For TCRbeta chain sequencing, PBMC samples were collected from trial participants at day 0 and at day 28 after the second dose. According to the germline V gene, CDR1 reads SGHRS and CDR2 reads YFSETQ. CDR3 length: 15 amino acids, cysteine to phenylalanine. This entry keeps only the CDR3 DNA: 45 bases, framed from base 1. V loses 0 bases of germline sequence and J loses 8 bases, and the interval between the two ends is 12 bases.

The sample originates from a study of T cell responses to AZD1222 COVID-19 vaccine (dated by TCRdb to the early 2020s). The study in broad terms: TCR sequencing covered fewer than 250 trial participants: 207 given two doses of AZD1222 and 26 given two doses of MenACWY control vaccine. Trial participants were enrolled by age into 18-55, 56-69 and 70-plus year subgroups, with around 150, 28 and 57 TCR-sequenced participants respectively.

What the work shows at the level of the full study, not this receptor alone: Nearly half of unique spike-specific TCRs reportedly recognized epitopes outside regions mutated in the B.1.351 and B.1.1.7 variants. In the small 56-69-year group, the increase in depth fell short of significance, most likely because of low power. Most participants were white British and females outnumbered males, and the authors suggested that clonal diversity may have been underestimated. CD4 TCRs associated with the vaccine covered the entire spike protein, and the dominant responses were in regions 160-218 and 743-854. Because no samples from the day 14 peak response were available, repertoires could be characterized only after the peak T cell response. Conclusions about previously exposed vaccinees are limited because only a handful of AZD1222 recipients were SARS-CoV-2 seropositive at baseline. After two AZD1222 doses, spike-specific TCR breadth and depth were significantly higher than at day 0 and than in MenACWY recipients.

The CDR3 regions of human TCRbeta chains were analyzed by immunosequencing. The original methods were these. Repertoire TCRs were matched against a reference library of SARS-CoV-2-specific TCRs generated with the MIRA antigen-specificity platform. Breadth was defined as the fraction of unique TCRs that were SARS-CoV-2-associated. Depth was defined as the fraction of total T cells that were SARS-CoV-2-associated. Using the MIRA data, each spike-specific TCR was assigned both to the spike region to which the TCR was reactive and to a CD4 or CD8 class. Log10-transformed breadth and depth values were compared by one-way ANOVA with Sidak's multiple comparisons tests. The immuneACCESS repertoire file appears here via TCRdb, limited to in-frame rearrangements. These files lack a portion of the clones; in checked studies, under half of the deficit traces to unresolved V genes, and the cause of the others is not known. V, J and clone size are those of that table, while D and trimming were read from the DNA. Recorded for this sample are about 150,000 clones; about nine tenths of them occurred a single time. The ten largest clones take up around 6.3% of the sample.

The sequence was obtained from an adult who received the AZD1222 COVID-19 vaccine. Recombination joined TRBV5-1 with TRBJ1-6; confidence is insufficient to name the D gene. The specimen was peripheral blood, collected 28 days after the second AZD1222 dose. The CDR3 protein sequence reads: CASSLVTGTDSPLHF. DNA sequence: TGCGCCAGCAGCTTGGTTACGGGAACGGATTCACCCCTCCACTTT. The reference TRBV5-1 and TRBJ1-6 proteins fill in what lies around the CDR3, so the full variable domain reads KAGVTQTPRYLIKTRGQQVTLSCSPISGHRSVSWYQQTPGQGLQFLFEYFSETQRNKGNFPGRFSGRQFSNSRSEMNVSTLELGDSALYLCASSLVTGTDSPLHFGNGTRLTVT.